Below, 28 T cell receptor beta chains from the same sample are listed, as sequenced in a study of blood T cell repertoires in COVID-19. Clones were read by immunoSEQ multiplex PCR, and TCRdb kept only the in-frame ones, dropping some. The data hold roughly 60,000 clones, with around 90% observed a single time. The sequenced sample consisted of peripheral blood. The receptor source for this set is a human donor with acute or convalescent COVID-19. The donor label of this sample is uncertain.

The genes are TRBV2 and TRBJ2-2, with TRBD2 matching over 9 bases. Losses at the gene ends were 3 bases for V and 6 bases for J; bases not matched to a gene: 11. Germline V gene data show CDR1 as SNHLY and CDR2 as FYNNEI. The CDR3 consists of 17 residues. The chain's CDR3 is CASSDLATSGLAGELFF. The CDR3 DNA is TGTGCCAGCAGTGACCTGGCGACTAGCGGACTGGCCGGGGAGCTGTTTTTT. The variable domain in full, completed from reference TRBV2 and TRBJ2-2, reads EPEVTQTPSHQVTQMGQEVILRCVPISNHLYFYWYRQILGQKVEFLVSFYNNEISEKSEIFDDQFSVERPDGSNFTLKIRSTKLEDSAMYFCASSDLATSGLAGELFFGEGSRLTVL.

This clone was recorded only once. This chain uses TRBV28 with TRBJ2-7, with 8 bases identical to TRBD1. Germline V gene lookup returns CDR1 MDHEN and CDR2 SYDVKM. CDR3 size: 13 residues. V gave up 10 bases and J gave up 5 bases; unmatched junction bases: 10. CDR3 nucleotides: TGTGCCACAGATACAGGGGGTAGCAACGAGCAGTACTTC. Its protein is CATDTGGSNEQYF.

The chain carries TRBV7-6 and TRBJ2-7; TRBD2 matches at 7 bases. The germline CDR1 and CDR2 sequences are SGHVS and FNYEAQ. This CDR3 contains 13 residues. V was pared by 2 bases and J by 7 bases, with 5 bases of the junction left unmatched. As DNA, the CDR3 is TGTGCCAGCAGCTTATTCAGCGGGACGGAGCAGTACGTC. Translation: CASSLFSGTEQYV.

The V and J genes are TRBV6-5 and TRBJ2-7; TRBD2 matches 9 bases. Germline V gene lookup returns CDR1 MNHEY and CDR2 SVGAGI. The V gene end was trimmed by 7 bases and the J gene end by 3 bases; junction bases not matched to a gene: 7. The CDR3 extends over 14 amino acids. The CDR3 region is CASTSGTSSYEQYF. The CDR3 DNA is TGTGCCAGCACCTCTGGGACTAGCAGCTACGAGCAGTACTTC.

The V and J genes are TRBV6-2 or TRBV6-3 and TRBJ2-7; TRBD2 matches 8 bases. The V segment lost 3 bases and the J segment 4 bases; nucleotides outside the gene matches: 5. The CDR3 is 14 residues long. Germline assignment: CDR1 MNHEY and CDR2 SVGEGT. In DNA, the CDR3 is TGTGCCAGCAGTTATACGGGAGGGGGGTACGAGCAGTACTTC. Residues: CASSYTGGGYEQYF.

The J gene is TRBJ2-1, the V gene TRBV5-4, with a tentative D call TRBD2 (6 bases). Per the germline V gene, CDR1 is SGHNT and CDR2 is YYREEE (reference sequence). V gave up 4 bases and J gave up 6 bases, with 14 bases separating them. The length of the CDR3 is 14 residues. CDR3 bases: TGTGCCAGCAGCCCCGGAGGGCCGGTCAATGAGCAGTTCTTC. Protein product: CASSPGGPVNEQFF.

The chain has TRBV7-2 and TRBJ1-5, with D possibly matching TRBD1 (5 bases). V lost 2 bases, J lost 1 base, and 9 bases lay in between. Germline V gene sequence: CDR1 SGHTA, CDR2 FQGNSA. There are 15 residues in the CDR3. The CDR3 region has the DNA TGTGCCAGCAGCTTAAAGGGGTTAAGCAATCAGCCCCAGCATTTT. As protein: CASSLKGLSNQPQHF.

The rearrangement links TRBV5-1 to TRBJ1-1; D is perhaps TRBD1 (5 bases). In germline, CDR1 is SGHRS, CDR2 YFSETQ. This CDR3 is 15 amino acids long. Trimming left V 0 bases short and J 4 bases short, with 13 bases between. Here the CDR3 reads CASSLGVGGSTEAFF. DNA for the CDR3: TGCGCCAGCAGCTTGGGCGTCGGGGGGAGCACTGAAGCTTTCTTT.

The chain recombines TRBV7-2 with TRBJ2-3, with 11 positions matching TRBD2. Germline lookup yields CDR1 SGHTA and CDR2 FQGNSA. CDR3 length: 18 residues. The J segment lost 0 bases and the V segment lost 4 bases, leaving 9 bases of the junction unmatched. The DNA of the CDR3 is TGTGCCAGCAGCTCGACTAGCGGGGTTTCAACTAGCACAGATACGCAGTATTTT. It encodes CASSSTSGVSTSTDTQYF.

The CDR3 loop reads CASSHPSLAENTGELFF. The CDR3 nucleotides are TGTGCCAGCAGCCACCCCTCACTAGCGGAGAACACCGGGGAGCTGTTTTTT. This sequence joins TRBV11-3 and TRBJ2-2, with 8 nucleotides matching TRBD2. Germline loops: CDR1 SGHNT, CDR2 YENEEA. This CDR3 comprises 17 residues. Germline trimming cut 5 bases from V and 1 base from J; bases unmatched to any gene: 9.

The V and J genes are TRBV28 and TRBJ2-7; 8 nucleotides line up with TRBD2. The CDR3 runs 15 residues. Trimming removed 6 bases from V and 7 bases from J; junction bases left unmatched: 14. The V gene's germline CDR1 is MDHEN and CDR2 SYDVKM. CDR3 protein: CASSLMSGSLGEQYF. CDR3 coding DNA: TGTGCCAGCAGCCTCATGAGCGGGAGCTTGGGGGAGCAGTACTTC. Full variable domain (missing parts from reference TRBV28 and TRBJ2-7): DVKVTQSSRYLVKRTGEKVFLECVQDMDHENMFWYRQDPGLGLRLIYFSYDVKMKEKGDIPEGYSVSREKKERFSLILESASTNQTSMYLCASSLMSGSLGEQYFGPGTRLTVT.

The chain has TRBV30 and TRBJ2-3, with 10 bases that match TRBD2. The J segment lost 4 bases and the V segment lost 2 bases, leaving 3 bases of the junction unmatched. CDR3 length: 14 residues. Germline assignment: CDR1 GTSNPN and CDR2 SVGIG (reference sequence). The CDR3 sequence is CAWSRLAGADTQYF. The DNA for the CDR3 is TGTGCCTGGAGTCGGCTAGCGGGGGCAGATACGCAGTATTTT.

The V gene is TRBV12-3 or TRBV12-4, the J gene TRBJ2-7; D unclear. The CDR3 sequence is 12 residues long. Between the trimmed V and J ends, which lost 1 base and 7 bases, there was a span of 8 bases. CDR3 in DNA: TGTGCCAGCAGTTTAGGAGTGAGTGAGCAGTACTTC. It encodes CASSLGVSEQYF.

CDR3 amino acids: CASSLGRGDTQYF. The CDR3 DNA sequence: TGTGCCAGCAGCCTGGGGAGAGGAGATACGCAGTATTTT. V and J are TRBV11-3 and TRBJ2-3, with D perhaps TRBD2 (5 bases). With 5 bases removed from V and 5 bases from J, the gap between germline ends came to 11 bases. Germline V CDR1 and CDR2: SGHNT, YENEEA. This CDR3 is built from 13 residues. The full variable domain, completed using reference TRBV11-3 and TRBJ2-3, is EAGVVQSPRYKIIEKKQPVAFWCNPISGHNTLYWYLQNLGQGPELLIRYENEEAVDDSQLPKDRFSAERLKGVDSTLKIQPAELGDSAVYLCASSLGRGDTQYFGPGTRLTVL.

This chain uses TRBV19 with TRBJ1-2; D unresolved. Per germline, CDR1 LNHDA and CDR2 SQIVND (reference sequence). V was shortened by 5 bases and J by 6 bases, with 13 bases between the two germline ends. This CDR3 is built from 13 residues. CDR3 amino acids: CASSFSGSNGYTF. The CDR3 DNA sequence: TGTGCCAGTAGTTTTTCGGGGTCTAATGGCTACACCTTC.

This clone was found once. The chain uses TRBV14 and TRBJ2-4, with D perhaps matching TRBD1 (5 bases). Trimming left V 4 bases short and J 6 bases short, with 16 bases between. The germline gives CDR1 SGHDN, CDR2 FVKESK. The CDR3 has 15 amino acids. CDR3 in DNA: TGTGCCAGCAGCCTAAGTATGGGTCAGGGAAACATTCAGTACTTC. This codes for CASSLSMGQGNIQYF.

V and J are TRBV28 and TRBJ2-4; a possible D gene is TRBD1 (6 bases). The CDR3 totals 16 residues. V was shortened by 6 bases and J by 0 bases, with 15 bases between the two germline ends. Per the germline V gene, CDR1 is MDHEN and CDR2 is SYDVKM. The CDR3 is CASSQQGRLAKNIQYF. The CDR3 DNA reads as TGTGCCAGCAGCCAGCAGGGGAGACTAGCCAAAAACATTCAGTACTTC.

The CDR3 is CAVLADATDEQYF. CDR3 DNA: TGTGCCGTCCTAGCGGACGCCACCGACGAGCAGTACTTC. The J gene is TRBJ2-7, the V gene TRBV15, with TRBD2 matching over 7 bases. V was clipped by 11 bases and J by 5 bases; unmatched bases: 12. Germline loops: CDR1 LNHNV, CDR2 YYDKDF (reference sequence). The CDR3 runs to 13 residues.

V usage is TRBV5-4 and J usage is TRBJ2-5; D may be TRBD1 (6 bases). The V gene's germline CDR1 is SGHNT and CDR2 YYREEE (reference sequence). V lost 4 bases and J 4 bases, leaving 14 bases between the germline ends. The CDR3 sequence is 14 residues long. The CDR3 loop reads CASSDQGIGETQYF. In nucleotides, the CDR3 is TGTGCCAGCAGCGATCAGGGGATTGGAGAGACCCAGTACTTC.

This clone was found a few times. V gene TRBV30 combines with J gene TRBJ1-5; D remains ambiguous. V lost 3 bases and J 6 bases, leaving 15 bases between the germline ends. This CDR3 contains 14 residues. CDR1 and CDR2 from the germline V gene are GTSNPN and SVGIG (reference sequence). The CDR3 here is CAWRSKGSGQPQHF. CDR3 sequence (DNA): TGTGCCTGGAGATCGAAAGGGAGCGGTCAGCCCCAGCATTTT.

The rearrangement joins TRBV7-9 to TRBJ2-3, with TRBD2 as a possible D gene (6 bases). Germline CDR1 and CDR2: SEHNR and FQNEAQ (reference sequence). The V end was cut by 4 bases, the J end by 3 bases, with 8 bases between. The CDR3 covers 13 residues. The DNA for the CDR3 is TGTGCCAGCAGCTACCTAGCGACAGATACGCAGTATTTT. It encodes CASSYLATDTQYF.

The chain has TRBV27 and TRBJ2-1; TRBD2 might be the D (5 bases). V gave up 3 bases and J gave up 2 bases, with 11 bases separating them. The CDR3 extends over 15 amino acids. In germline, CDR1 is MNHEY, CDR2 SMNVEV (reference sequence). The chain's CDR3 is CASSFEGVPYNEQFF. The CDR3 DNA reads TGTGCCAGCAGTTTTGAGGGAGTGCCCTACAATGAGCAGTTCTTC.

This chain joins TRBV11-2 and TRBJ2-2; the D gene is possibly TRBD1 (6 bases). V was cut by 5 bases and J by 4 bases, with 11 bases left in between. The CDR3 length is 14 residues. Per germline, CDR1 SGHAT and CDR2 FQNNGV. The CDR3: CASSLTGITGELFF. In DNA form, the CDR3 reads TGTGCCAGCAGCCTAACAGGGATCACCGGGGAGCTGTTTTTT. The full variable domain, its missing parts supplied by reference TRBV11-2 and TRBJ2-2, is EAGVAQSPRYKIIEKRQSVAFWCNPISGHATLYWYQQILGQGPKLLIQFQNNGVVDDSQLPKDRFSAERLKGVDSTLKIQPAKLEDSAVYLCASSLTGITGELFFGEGSRLTVL.

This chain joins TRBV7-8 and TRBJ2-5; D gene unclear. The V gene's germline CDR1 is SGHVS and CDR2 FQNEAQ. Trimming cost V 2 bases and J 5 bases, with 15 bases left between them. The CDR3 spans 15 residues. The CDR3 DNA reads TGTGCCAGCAGCTTACTTTTTCAGTCCGGGGAGACCCAGTACTTC. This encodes CASSLLFQSGETQYF.

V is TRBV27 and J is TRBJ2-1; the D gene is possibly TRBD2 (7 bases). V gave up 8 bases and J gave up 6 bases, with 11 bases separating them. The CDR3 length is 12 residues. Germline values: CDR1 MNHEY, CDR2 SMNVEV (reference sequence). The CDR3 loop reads CASGGGRNEQFF. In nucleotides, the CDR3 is TGTGCCAGCGGGGGGGGGCGCAATGAGCAGTTCTTC.

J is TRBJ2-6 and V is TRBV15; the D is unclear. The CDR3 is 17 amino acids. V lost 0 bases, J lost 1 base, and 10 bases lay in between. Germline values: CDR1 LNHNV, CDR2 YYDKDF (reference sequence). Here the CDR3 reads CATSRDVASSGANVLTF. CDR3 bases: TGTGCCACCAGCAGAGATGTGGCATCTTCTGGGGCCAACGTCCTGACTTTC.

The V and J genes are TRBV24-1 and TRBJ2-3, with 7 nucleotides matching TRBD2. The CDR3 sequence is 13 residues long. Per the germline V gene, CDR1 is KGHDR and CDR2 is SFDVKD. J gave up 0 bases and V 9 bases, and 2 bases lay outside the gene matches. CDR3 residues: CATQAGSTDTQYF. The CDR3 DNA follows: TGTGCCACCCAAGCGGGGAGCACAGATACGCAGTATTTT.

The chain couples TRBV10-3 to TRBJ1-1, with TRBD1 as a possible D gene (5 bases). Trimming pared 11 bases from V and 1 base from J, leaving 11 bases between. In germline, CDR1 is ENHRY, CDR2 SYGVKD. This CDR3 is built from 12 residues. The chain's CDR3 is CAVGRGNTEAFF. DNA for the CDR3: TGTGCCGTGGGGAGGGGGAACACTGAAGCTTTCTTT.